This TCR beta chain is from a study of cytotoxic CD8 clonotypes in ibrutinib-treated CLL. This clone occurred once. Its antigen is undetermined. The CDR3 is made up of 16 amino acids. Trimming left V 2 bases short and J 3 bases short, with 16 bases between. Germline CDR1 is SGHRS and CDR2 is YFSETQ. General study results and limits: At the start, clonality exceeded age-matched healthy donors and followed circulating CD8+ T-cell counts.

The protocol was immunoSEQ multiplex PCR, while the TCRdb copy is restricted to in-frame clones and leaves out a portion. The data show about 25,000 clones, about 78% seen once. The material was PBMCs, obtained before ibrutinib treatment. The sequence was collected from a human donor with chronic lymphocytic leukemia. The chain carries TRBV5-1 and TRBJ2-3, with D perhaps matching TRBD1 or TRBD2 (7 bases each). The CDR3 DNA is TGCGCCAGCAGCTTCCTACAGGGGAGGGGGACAGATACGCAGTATTTT. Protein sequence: CASSFLQGRGTDTQYF.